The 18 T cell receptor beta chains below were found in one sample sequenced in a study of T cell responses to AZD1222 COVID-19 vaccine. Here immunoSEQ multiplex PCR was the method, and the copy in TCRdb shows in-frame clones only, minus some. The sample yields some 95,000 clones, 88% seen once. The sample consisted of peripheral blood, taken 28 days after the second AZD1222 dose. The receptors come from an adult who received the AZD1222 COVID-19 vaccine.

Notes on this clone: Mismatch with germline at one junction end may stem from a read error. The chain uses TRBV11-1 and TRBJ1-2, with D unclear. CDR1 and CDR2 from the germline V gene are SGHAT and FQDESV (reference sequence). The CDR3 is made up of 11 amino acids. The CDR3: CASSHLKGLFF. The CDR3 nucleotides read TGTGCCAGCAGCCACCTGAAGGGTCTCTTCTTC.

The rearrangement joins TRBV4-3 to TRBJ1-6, with D tentatively TRBD1 (5 bases). V lost 0 bases, J lost 4 bases, and 16 bases lay in between. CDR1 is LGHNA, CDR2 YSLEER, per germline. This CDR3 spans 18 amino acids. The CDR3 bases are TGCGCCAGCAGCCAAGAGATCGGGGGGTCTACTTATAATTCACCCCTCCACTTT. Translating gives CASSQEIGGSTYNSPLHF.

The chain combines TRBV5-1 with TRBJ1-2; no clear D. This CDR3 comprises 14 residues. Deletions cut 1 base from V and 9 bases from J, with 16 bases between. Per germline, CDR1 SGHRS and CDR2 YFSETQ. CDR3 sequence reads: CASSLSQAPGSYTF. The CDR3 bases are TGCGCCAGCAGCTTGTCCCAGGCCCCGGGAAGCTACACCTTC.

The rearrangement uses TRBV11-3 and TRBJ1-1, with D maybe TRBD1 (6 bases). The V and J ends lost 0 bases and 10 bases respectively, with 21 bases between them. The length of the CDR3 is 16 residues. Germline-derived CDR1 and CDR2 are SGHNT and YENEEA. For the CDR3, the DNA is TGTGCCAGCAGCTTAGATGGGCAAGGGGGGTTTACGGCAGCTTTCTTT. Amino acid sequence: CASSLDGQGGFTAAFF. Full variable domain (remainder filled in from reference TRBV11-3 and TRBJ1-1): EAGVVQSPRYKIIEKKQPVAFWCNPISGHNTLYWYLQNLGQGPELLIRYENEEAVDDSQLPKDRFSAERLKGVDSTLKIQPAELGDSAVYLCASSLDGQGGFTAAFFGQGTRLTVV.

The chain employs TRBV5-6 and TRBJ1-2, with 8 bases identical to TRBD1. The CDR3 is made up of 14 amino acids. The germline V gene encodes CDR1 SGHDT and CDR2 YYEEEE. Unmatched junction bases numbered 10, after V lost 4 bases and J lost 8 bases. This chain's CDR3 is CASSTRTGKEGYTF. CDR3 coding DNA: TGTGCCAGCAGCACCCGGACAGGGAAGGAAGGCTACACCTTC. The whole variable domain, filled in from reference TRBV5-6 and TRBJ1-2, reads DAGVTQSPTHLIKTRGQQVTLRCSPKSGHDTVSWYQQALGQGPQFIFQYYEEEERQRGNFPDRFSGHQFPNYSSELNVNALLLGDSALYLCASSTRTGKEGYTFGSGTRLTVV.

Here the CDR3 DNA reads TGTGCCAGCAGTCCGACAGGGGTTAATGAAAAACTGTTTTTT. Its translation is CASSPTGVNEKLFF. V and J are TRBV27 and TRBJ1-4; 8 bases fit TRBD1. The trim removed 5 bases at V and 4 bases at J, leaving 3 bases unmatched. The V gene's germline CDR1 is MNHEY and CDR2 SMNVEV (reference sequence). The CDR3 has 14 amino acids.

This clone came up a few times. V and J are TRBV3-1 (or the pseudogene TRBV3-2) and TRBJ2-7, with D unresolved. Per the germline V gene, CDR1 is LGHDT and CDR2 is YNNKEL (reference sequence). V lost 1 base, J lost 0 bases, and 13 bases lay in between. There are 16 residues in the CDR3. This CDR3 reads CASSQAAPWSSYEQYF. The CDR3 nucleotides are TGTGCCAGCAGCCAAGCGGCGCCGTGGAGCTCCTACGAGCAGTACTTC.

The chain is built from TRBV2 and TRBJ2-5; D may correspond to TRBD1 or TRBD2 (6 bases each). The CDR3 has 16 amino acids. Germline lookup yields CDR1 SNHLY and CDR2 FYNNEI. V lost 5 bases and J 4 bases, leaving 20 bases between the germline ends. The CDR3, as DNA: TGTGCCAGCAGTCGACCGGGGGCCGGCTTGGGAGAGACCCAGTACTTC. This gives the protein CASSRPGAGLGETQYF.

The rearrangement joins TRBV27 to TRBJ1-2; 10 bases are shared with TRBD1. V lost 4 bases, J lost 8 bases, and 4 bases stayed unmatched. The V gene's germline CDR1 is MNHEY and CDR2 SMNVEV (reference sequence). This CDR3 is 13 amino acids long. In DNA form, the CDR3 reads TGTGCCAGCAGTTACTCGGACAGGGGGGGCTACACCTTC. This translates into CASSYSDRGGYTF.

The chain combines TRBV11-2 with TRBJ1-2; TRBD1 aligns across 10 bases. This CDR3 contains 15 residues. J was trimmed by 6 bases and V by 0 bases; bases with no gene match: 4. CDR1 is SGHAT, CDR2 FQNNGV, per germline. For the CDR3, the DNA is TGTGCCAGCAGCTTAGATCCTGGGACAGGGGATGGCTACACCTTC. Protein sequence: CASSLDPGTGDGYTF.

The rearrangement links TRBV6-5 to TRBJ1-2; possible D gene TRBD1, 5 bases. The V gene lost 4 bases and the J gene lost 2 bases, with 11 bases spanning the gap. CDR1 is MNHEY, CDR2 SVGAGI, per germline. CDR3 length: 14 residues. The CDR3 nucleotides are TGTGCCAGCAGTTTTAGACAGACAAACTATGGCTACACCTTC. Its translation: CASSFRQTNYGYTF.

This chain uses TRBV28 with TRBJ1-2; 7 bases align to TRBD1. The germline V gene encodes CDR1 MDHEN and CDR2 SYDVKM. Trimming took 5 bases from V and 8 from J; bases not matched to a gene: 11. There are 14 residues in the CDR3. CDR3: CASSQPAGGVGYTF. CDR3 nucleotide sequence: TGTGCCAGCAGTCAACCCGCAGGGGGGGTAGGCTACACCTTC.

This rearrangement joins TRBV11-2 to TRBJ1-1; D possibly corresponds to TRBD1 (6 bases). V lost 5 bases, J lost 4 bases, and 14 bases lay in between. There are 14 residues in the CDR3. Germline CDR1 reads SGHAT; CDR2 reads FQNNGV. Here the CDR3 DNA reads TGTGCCAGCAGCCGGACAGCTTCCGTCACTGAAGCTTTCTTT. It is translated as CASSRTASVTEAFF.

This clone was seen a single time. The rearrangement joins TRBV6-5 to TRBJ2-5; D might be TRBD2 (5 bases). V was cut by 2 bases and J by 5 bases, with 18 bases left in between. CDR3 length: 16 residues. Per germline, CDR1 MNHEY and CDR2 SVGAGI. In DNA form, the CDR3 reads TGTGCCAGCAGTTACCGGCCCAGGAGGTTCGGGGAGACCCAGTACTTC. It codes for CASSYRPRRFGETQYF.

The chain couples TRBV19 to TRBJ1-5, with D perhaps TRBD1 (5 bases). The CDR3 has 17 residues. Germline values: CDR1 LNHDA, CDR2 SQIVND (reference sequence). Trimming shortened V by 4 bases and J by 4 bases, and 20 bases separated the two germline ends. The CDR3 DNA sequence: TGTGCCAGTAGTAGAGACGCTGGGGCCACTGGAAATCAGCCCCAGCATTTT. Translating it yields CASSRDAGATGNQPQHF.

V gene TRBV7-9 combines with J gene TRBJ1-4; TRBD1 matches at 11 bases. V shed 0 bases and J 8 bases; nucleotides not matched to a gene: 8. The germline gives CDR1 SEHNR, CDR2 FQNEAQ (reference sequence). The CDR3 sequence is 17 residues long. The CDR3 reads CASSLALRTGGREKLFF. CDR3 coding DNA: TGTGCCAGCAGCTTAGCGCTCCGGACAGGGGGCCGGGAAAAACTGTTTTTT.

The V call is TRBV2, the J call TRBJ2-3, with D unresolved. CDR3 length: 13 residues. The germline gives CDR1 SNHLY, CDR2 FYNNEI. The V end lost 7 bases, the J end lost 0 bases, and 8 bases lay between the germline ends. The CDR3 spells CASTAPSTDTQYF. The CDR3 DNA is TGTGCCAGCACCGCCCCTAGCACAGATACGCAGTATTTT.

The V and J genes are TRBV6-5 and TRBJ1-3; tentatively, D is TRBD1 (6 bases). The CDR3 contains 14 residues. V was pared by 8 bases and J by 0 bases, with 11 bases between. Germline loops: CDR1 MNHEY, CDR2 SVGAGI. CDR3 bases: TGTGCCAGCGAGGGGGACATCTCTGGAAACACCATATATTTT. It is translated as CASEGDISGNTIYF.